What follows are 2 T cell receptor beta chains derived from one specimen sequenced in a study of blood T cell repertoires in COVID-19. Data came from immunoSEQ multiplex PCR; TCRdb stores just in-frame clones and leaves some out. This table holds approximately 150,000 clones, 70% to 85% found once. The sequenced material came from PBMCs or T cells enriched from blood (not recorded which). Source of these receptors: a man in his fifties who had recovered from COVID-19.

This chain connects TRBV30 to TRBJ1-1; 9 bases align to TRBD1. V dropped 1 base and J dropped 4; count of bases not matched to a gene: 7. This CDR3 has 15 amino acids. Germline V gives CDR1 GTSNPN, CDR2 SVGIG (reference sequence). CDR3 residues: CAWSGGTGLVTEAFF. DNA of the CDR3: TGTGCCTGGAGTGGGGGGACAGGGTTGGTCACTGAAGCTTTCTTT.

The rearrangement joins TRBV7-2 to TRBJ2-3, with D maybe TRBD2 (7 bases). This CDR3 is built from 14 residues. V was cut by 5 bases and J by 4 bases, with 13 bases left in between. Looked up from germline, CDR1 is SGHTA and CDR2 is FQGNSA. The CDR3 loop reads CASSRGRGSDTQYF. CDR3 DNA sequence: TGTGCCAGCAGCCGGGGGCGGGGGTCAGATACGCAGTATTTT.